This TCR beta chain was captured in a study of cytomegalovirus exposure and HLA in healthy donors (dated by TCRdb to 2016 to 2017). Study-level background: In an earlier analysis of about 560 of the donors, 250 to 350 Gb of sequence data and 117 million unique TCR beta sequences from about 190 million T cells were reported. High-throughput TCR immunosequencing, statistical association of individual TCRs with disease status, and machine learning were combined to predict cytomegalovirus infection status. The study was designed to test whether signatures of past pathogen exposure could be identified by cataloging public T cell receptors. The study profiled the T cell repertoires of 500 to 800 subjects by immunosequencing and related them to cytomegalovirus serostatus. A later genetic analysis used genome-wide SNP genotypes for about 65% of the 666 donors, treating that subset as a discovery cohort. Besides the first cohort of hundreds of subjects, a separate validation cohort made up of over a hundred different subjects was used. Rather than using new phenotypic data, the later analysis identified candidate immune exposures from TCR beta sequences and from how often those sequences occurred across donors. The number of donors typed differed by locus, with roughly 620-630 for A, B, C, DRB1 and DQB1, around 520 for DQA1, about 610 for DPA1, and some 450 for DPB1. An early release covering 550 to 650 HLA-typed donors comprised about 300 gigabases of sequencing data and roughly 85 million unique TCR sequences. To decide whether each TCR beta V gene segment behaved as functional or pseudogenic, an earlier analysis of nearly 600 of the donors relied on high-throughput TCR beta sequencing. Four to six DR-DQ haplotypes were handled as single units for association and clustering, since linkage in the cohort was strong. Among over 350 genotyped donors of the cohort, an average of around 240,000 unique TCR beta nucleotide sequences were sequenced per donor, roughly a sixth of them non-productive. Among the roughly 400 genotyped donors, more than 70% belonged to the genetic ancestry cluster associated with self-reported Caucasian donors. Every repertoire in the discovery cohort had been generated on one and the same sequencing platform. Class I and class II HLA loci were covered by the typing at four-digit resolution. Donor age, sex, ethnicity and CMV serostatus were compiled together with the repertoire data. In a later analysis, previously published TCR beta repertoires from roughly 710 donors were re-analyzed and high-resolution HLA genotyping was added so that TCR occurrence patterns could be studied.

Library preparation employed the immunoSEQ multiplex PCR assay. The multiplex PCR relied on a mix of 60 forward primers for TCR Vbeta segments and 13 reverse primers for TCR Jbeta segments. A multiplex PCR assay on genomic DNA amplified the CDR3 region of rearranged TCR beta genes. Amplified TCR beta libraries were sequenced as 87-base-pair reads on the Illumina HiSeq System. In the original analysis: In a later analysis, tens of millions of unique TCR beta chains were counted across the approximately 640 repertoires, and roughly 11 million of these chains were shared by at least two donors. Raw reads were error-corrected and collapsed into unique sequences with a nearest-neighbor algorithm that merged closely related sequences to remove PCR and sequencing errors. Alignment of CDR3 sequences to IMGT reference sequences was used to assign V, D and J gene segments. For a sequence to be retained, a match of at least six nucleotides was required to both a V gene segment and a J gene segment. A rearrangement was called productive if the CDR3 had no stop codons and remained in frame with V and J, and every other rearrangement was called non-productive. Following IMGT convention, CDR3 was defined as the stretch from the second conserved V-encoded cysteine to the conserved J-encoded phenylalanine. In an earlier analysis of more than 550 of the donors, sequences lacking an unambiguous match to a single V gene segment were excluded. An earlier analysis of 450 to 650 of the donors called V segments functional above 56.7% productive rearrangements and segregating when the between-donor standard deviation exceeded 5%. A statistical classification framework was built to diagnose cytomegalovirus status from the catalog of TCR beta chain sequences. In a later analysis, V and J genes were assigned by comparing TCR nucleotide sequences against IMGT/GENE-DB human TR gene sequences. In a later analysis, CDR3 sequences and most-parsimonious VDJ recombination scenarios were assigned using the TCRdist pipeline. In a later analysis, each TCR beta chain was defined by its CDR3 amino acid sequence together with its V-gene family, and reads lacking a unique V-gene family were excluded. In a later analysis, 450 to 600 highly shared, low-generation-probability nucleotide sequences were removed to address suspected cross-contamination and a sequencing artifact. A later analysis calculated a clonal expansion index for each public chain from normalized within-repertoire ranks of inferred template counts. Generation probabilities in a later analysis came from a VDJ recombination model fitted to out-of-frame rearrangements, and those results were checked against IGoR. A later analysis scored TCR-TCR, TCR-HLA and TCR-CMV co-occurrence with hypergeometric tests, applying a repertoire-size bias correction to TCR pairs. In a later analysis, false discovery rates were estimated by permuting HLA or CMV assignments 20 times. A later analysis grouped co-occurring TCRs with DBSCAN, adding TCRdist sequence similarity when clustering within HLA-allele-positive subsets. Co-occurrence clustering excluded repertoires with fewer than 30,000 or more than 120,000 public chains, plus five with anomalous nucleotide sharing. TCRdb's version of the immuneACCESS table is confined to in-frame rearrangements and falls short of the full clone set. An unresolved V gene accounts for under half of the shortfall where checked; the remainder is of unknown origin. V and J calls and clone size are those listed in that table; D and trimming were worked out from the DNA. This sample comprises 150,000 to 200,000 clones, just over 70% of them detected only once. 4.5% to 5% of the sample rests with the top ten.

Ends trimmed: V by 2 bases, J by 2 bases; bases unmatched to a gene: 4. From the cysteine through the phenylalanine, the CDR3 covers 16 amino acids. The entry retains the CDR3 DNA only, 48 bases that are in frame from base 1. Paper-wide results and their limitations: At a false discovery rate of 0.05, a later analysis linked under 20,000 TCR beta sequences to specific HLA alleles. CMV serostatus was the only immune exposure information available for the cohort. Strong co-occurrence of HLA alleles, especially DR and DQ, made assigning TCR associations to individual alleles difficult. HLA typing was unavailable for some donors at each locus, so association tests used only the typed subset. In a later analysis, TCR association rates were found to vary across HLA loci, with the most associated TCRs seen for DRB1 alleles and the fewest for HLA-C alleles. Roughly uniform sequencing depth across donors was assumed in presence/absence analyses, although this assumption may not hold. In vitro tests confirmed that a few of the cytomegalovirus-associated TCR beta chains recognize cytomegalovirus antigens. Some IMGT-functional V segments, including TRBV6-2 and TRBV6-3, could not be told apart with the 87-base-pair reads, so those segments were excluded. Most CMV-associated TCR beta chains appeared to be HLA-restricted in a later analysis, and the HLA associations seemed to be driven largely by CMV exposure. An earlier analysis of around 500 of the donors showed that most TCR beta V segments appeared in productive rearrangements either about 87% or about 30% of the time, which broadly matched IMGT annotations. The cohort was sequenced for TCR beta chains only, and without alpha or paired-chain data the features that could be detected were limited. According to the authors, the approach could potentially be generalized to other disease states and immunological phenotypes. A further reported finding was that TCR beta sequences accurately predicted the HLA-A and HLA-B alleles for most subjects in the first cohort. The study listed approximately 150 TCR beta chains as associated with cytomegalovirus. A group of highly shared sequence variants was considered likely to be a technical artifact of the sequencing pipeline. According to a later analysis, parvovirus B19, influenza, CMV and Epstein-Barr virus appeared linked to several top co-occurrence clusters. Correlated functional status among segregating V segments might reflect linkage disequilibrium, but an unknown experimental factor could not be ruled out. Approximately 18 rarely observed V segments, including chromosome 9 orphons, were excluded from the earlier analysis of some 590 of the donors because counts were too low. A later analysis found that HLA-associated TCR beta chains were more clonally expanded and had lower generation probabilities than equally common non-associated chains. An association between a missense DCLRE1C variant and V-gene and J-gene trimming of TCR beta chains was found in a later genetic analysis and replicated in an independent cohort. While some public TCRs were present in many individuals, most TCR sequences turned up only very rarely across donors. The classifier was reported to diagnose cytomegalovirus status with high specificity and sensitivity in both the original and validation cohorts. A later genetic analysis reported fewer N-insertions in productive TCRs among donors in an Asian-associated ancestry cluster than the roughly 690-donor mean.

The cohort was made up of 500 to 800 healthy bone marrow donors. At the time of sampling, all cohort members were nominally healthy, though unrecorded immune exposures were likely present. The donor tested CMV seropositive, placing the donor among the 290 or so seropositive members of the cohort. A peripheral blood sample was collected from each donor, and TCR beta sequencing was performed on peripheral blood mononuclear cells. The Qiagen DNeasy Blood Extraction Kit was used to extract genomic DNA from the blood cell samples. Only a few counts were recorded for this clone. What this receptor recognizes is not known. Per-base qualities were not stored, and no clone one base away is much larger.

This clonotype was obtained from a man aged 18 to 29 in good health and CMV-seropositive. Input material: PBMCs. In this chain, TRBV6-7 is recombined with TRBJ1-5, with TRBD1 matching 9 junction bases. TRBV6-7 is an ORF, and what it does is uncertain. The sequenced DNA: TGTGCCAGCAGTTACGCCCGGGACAGGGGCAATCAGCCCCAGCATTTT. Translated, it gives CASSYARDRGNQPQHF.